This T cell receptor (beta chain) originates from a study of brain T cells in children with intractable seizures. Trimming took off 7 bases at V and 4 bases at J, with 16 bases between the two ends. From germline, CDR1 is MNHEY and CDR2 SVGAGI. The CDR3 contains 14 residues. Sequenced by immunoSEQ multiplex PCR; TCRdb stores in-frame clones only, minus some. The sample carries over 20,000 clones, approximately 94% recorded once. The sequence was collected from a boy younger than 18 with focal cortical dysplasia and intractable seizures. The J gene is TRBJ1-1, the V gene TRBV6-5, with D possibly being TRBD1 (6 bases). The sample was peripheral blood, taken at surgery. Here the CDR3 reads CASNPDSLGTEAFF. The DNA for the CDR3 is TGTGCCAGCAATCCGGACAGTCTGGGCACTGAAGCTTTCTTT.